The rows below give T cell receptor beta chains drawn from one sample of a study of T cell responses to AZD1222 COVID-19 vaccine. The data were produced by immunoSEQ multiplex PCR, yet TCRdb's version contains in-frame clones alone and is incomplete. The data contain 150,000 to 200,000 clones, approximately 94% of them singletons. The sample in question was peripheral blood, obtained on day 0 of AZD1222 vaccination. These receptors came from an adult in good health. Both conserved end residues are part of each CDR3. D genes are given only for firm matches. The listing skips clone size in some rows; elsewhere it reads once, few, many or a size class.

J gene: TRBJ2-2; D gene: TRBD2; clone size: NA; V gene: TRBV20-1; CDR3 protein: CSASGTSGTDGELFF; CDR3 DNA: TGCAGTGCTAGTGGGACTAGCGGGACGGACGGGGAGCTGTTTTTT
J gene: TRBJ1-1; D gene: NA; clone size: NA; V gene: TRBV6-5; CDR3 protein: CASTWGFQGNSEAFF; CDR3 DNA: TGTGCCAGCACCTGGGGATTCCAGGGGAATAGCGAAGCTTTCTTT
J gene: TRBJ2-1; D gene: NA; clone size: NA; V gene: TRBV6-5; CDR3 protein: CASSTGDSSYNEQFF; CDR3 DNA: TGTGCCAGCAGCACGGGGGATAGCTCCTACAATGAGCAGTTCTTC
J gene: TRBJ2-3; D gene: NA; clone size: once; V gene: TRBV3-1/TRBV3-2; CDR3 protein: CASSPRRGSTDTQYF; CDR3 DNA: TGTGCCAGCAGCCCAAGACGGGGGTCGACAGATACGCAGTATTTT
J gene: TRBJ2-3; D gene: NA; clone size: NA; V gene: TRBV6-1; CDR3 protein: CASSALSGSSTDTQYF; CDR3 DNA: TGTGCCAGCAGTGCTCTTAGTGGATCTAGCACAGATACGCAGTATTTT
J gene: TRBJ1-1; D gene: NA; clone size: NA; V gene: TRBV2; CDR3 protein: CASTPGGTEAFF; CDR3 DNA: TGTGCCAGCACCCCCGGGGGCACTGAAGCTTTCTTT
J gene: TRBJ1-5; D gene: NA; clone size: few; V gene: TRBV6-5; CDR3 protein: CASTGRPNNQPQHF; CDR3 DNA: TGTGCCAGCACTGGTCGACCCAACAATCAGCCCCAGCATTTT
J gene: TRBJ2-7; D gene: TRBD2; clone size: once; V gene: TRBV30; CDR3 protein: CAWGGTSGMVYEQYF; CDR3 DNA: TGTGCCTGGGGTGGGACTAGCGGGATGGTCTACGAGCAGTACTTC
J gene: TRBJ1-5; D gene: NA; clone size: NA; V gene: TRBV14; CDR3 protein: CASSLPSGSGDQPQHF; CDR3 DNA: TGTGCCAGCAGCTTACCATCGGGGAGTGGGGATCAGCCCCAGCATTTT
J gene: TRBJ1-1; D gene: NA; clone size: NA; V gene: TRBV7-9; CDR3 protein: CASSHDTMNTEAFF; CDR3 DNA: TGTGCCAGCAGCCACGATACCATGAACACTGAAGCTTTCTTT